Each of the 2 T cell receptor beta chains below was sequenced from the same sample in a study of blood T cell repertoires in COVID-19. TCRdb's copy holds only in-frame clones and misses some; the assay was immunoSEQ multiplex PCR. The sample has fewer than 250,000 clones, roughly 86% seen once. The sample was peripheral blood. The source is a man aged 45-65 years with acute or convalescent COVID-19.

This chain uses TRBV29-1 with TRBJ1-2; the D is unclear. Trimming cost V 2 bases and J 10 bases, with 14 bases left between them. The CDR3 has 12 residues. The germline V gene encodes CDR1 SQVTM and CDR2 ANQGSEA. Written as DNA, the CDR3 is TGCAGCGTTGAATTGAGCCGTGCTGTCTACACCTTC. It codes for CSVELSRAVYTF. The complete variable domain, with remaining parts taken from reference TRBV29-1 and TRBJ1-2, reads SAVISQKPSRDICQRGTSLTIQCQVDSQVTMMFWYRQQPGQSLTLIATANQGSEATYESGFVIDKFPISRPNLTFSTLTVSNMSPEDSSIYLCSVELSRAVYTFGSGTRLTVV.

The rearrangement joins TRBV28 to TRBJ2-6; D ambiguous. This CDR3 has 13 amino acids. V lost 8 bases and J 0 bases, leaving 5 bases between the germline ends. Germline V gene sequence: CDR1 MDHEN, CDR2 SYDVKM. The CDR3 loop reads CASGSSGANVLTF. The DNA of the CDR3 is TGTGCCAGCGGCAGCTCTGGGGCCAACGTCCTGACTTTC.